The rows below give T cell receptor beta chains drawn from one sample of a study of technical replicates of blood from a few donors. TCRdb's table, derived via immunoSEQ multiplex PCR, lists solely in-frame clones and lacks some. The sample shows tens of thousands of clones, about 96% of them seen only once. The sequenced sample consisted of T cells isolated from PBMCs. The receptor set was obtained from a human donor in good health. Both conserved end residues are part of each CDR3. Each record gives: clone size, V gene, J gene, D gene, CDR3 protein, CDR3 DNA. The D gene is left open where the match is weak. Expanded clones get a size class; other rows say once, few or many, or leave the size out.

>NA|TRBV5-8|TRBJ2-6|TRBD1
CASSLETGVGSGANVLTF
TGTGCCAGCAGCTTGGAAACAGGGGTCGGATCTGGGGCCAACGTCCTGACTTTC
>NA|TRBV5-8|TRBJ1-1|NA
CASSLSSYTEAFF
TGTGCCAGCAGCTTGTCTTCTTATACTGAAGCTTTCTTT
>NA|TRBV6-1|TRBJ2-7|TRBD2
CASRVVGGGNEQYF
TGTGCCAGCAGGGTGGTGGGCGGGGGGAACGAGCAGTACTTC
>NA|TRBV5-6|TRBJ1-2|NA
CASSLGSLNYGYTF
TGTGCCAGCAGCTTGGGTAGCCTGAACTATGGCTACACCTTC
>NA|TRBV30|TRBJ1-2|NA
CAWSRSYTNYGYTF
TGTGCCTGGAGTCGGAGTTACACTAACTATGGCTACACCTTC
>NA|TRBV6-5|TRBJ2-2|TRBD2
CASSLTSGTGELFF
TGTGCCAGCAGTTTGACTAGCGGGACCGGGGAGCTGTTTTTT
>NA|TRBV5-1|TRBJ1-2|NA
CASSSHSGNLYGYTF
TGCGCCAGCAGCTCTCATTCCGGGAACCTCTATGGCTACACCTTC
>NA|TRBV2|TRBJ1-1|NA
CASSEMGATEAFF
TGTGCCAGCAGTGAAATGGGGGCAACTGAAGCTTTCTTT
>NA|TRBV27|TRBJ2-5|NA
CASSQGETQYF
TGTGCCAGCAGTCAGGGTGAGACCCAGTACTTC
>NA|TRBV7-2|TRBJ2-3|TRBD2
CASSLRKLRSSGNPDTQYF
TGTGCCAGCAGCCTTAGAAAACTACGTAGTAGCGGGAACCCAGATACGCAGTATTTT
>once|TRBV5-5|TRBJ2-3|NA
CASSLYHRTQYF
TGTGCCAGCAGCTTGTACCACCGGACGCAGTATTTT
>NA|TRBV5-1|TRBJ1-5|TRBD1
CASSLFSGGNQPQHF
TGCGCCAGCAGCTTGTTTTCAGGGGGGAATCAGCCCCAGCATTTT
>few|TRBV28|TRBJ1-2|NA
CASSLVEGAQGYTF
TGTGCCAGCAGTTTAGTGGAGGGCGCTCAAGGCTACACCTTC
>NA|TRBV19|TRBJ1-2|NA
CASSTPSTELYGYTF
TGTGCCAGTAGTACTCCCTCGACAGAGCTCTATGGCTACACCTTC
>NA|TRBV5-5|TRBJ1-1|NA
CASSLDLWGLGTEAFF
TGTGCCAGCAGCTTGGATTTATGGGGGCTGGGTACTGAAGCTTTCTTT
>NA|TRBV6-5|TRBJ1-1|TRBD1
CASRPGQGTTEAFF
TGTGCCAGCAGGCCGGGACAGGGTACCACTGAAGCTTTCTTT
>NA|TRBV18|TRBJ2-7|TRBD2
CASSPMAGEEYF
TGTGCCAGCTCACCAATGGCGGGAGAAGAGTACTTC
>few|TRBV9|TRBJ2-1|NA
CASSVGLSRGNEQFF
TGTGCCAGCAGCGTCGGTCTAAGCCGGGGCAATGAGCAGTTCTTC
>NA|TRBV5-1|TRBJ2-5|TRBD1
CASQGQGQETQYF
TGCGCCAGCCAAGGACAGGGACAAGAGACCCAGTACTTC
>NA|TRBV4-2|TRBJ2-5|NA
CASSQDASQETQYF
TGTGCCAGCAGCCAAGATGCTAGCCAAGAGACCCAGTACTTC
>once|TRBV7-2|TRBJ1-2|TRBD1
CASTSDRAAYGYTF
TGTGCCAGCACCTCAGACAGGGCGGCCTATGGCTACACCTTC
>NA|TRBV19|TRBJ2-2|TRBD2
CASSRGLAGGINTGELFF
TGTGCCAGTAGTAGGGGACTAGCGGGAGGGATAAACACCGGGGAGCTGTTTTTT
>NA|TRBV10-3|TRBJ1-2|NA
CAISESPSGGYTF
TGTGCCATCAGTGAGTCGCCCTCCGGGGGCTACACCTTC
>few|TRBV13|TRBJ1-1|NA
CASSPRTADEAFF
TGTGCCAGCAGCCCCAGGACAGCAGATGAAGCTTTCTTT
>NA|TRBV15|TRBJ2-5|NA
CATSRDSLGGDQYF
TGTGCCACCAGCAGAGATAGTTTAGGGGGGGACCAGTACTTC
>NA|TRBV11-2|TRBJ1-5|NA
CASSLDNSNQPQHF
TGTGCCAGCAGCTTAGACAATAGCAATCAGCCCCAGCATTTT
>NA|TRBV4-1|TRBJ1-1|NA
CASSQGRNTEAFF
TGCGCCAGCAGCCAGGGCAGGAACACTGAAGCTTTCTTT
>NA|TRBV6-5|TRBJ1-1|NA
CASRQIEGDTEAFF
TGTGCCAGCAGACAGATTGAAGGGGACACTGAAGCTTTCTTT
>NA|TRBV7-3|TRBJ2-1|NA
CASSSQPGTRGANEQFF
TGTGCCAGCAGCTCCCAACCCGGGACCCGCGGGGCCAATGAGCAGTTCTTC
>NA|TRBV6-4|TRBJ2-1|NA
CASRTRASAADEQFF
TGTGCCAGCAGGACTAGGGCTAGCGCCGCCGATGAGCAGTTCTTC
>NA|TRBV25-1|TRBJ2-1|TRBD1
CASSDPGTGVYNEQFF
TGTGCCAGCAGTGATCCCGGGACAGGGGTTTACAATGAGCAGTTCTTC
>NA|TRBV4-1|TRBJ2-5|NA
CASSQDLPEIQETQYF
TGCGCCAGCAGCCAAGATCTGCCCGAGATACAAGAGACCCAGTACTTC
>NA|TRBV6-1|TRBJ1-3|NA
CASRAQGSSGNTIYF
TGTGCCAGCAGAGCTCAGGGGAGCTCTGGAAACACCATATATTTT
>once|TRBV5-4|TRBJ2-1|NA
CASSSPSERLVAANEQFF
TGTGCCAGCAGCTCCCCCTCTGAACGATTGGTAGCGGCGAATGAGCAGTTCTTC
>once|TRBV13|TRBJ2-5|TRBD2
CASSLRTSGYQETQYF
TGTGCCAGCAGCCTTCGGACTAGCGGGTACCAAGAGACCCAGTACTTC
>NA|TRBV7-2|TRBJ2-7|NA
CASSLGTGEVSYEQYF
TGTGCCAGCAGCTTAGGCACAGGGGAGGTATCCTACGAGCAGTACTTC
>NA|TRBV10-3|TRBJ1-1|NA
CAISETSGTEAFF
TGTGCCATCAGTGAGACCTCGGGAACTGAAGCTTTCTTT
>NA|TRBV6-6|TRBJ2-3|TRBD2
CASGTSGGTDTQYF
TGTGCCTCCGGGACTAGCGGGGGAACAGATACGCAGTATTTT
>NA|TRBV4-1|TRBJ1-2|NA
CASSQDTQGTGYTF
TGCGCCAGCAGCCAAGACACCCAGGGTACTGGCTACACCTTC
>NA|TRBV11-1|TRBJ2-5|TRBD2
CASSFSFSGRGGETQYF
TGTGCCAGCAGCTTCTCCTTTAGCGGGAGGGGTGGGGAGACCCAGTACTTC
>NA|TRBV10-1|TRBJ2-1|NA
CASSESGSQVEQFF
TGCGCCAGCAGTGAGTCGGGTAGCCAAGTTGAGCAGTTCTTC
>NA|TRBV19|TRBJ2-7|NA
CASSASGVSSYEQYF
TGTGCCAGTAGTGCCTCAGGGGTGAGCTCCTACGAGCAGTACTTC
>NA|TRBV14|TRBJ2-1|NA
CASSAWTAAEQFF
TGTGCCAGCAGCGCGTGGACAGCGGCTGAGCAGTTCTTC
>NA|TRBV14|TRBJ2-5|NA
CASSPRDVKTQYF
TGTGCCAGCAGCCCCAGGGATGTGAAGACCCAGTACTTC